This T cell receptor (beta chain) was documented in a study of blood T cell repertoires in COVID-19. The overall study: The analysed material was cDNA or gDNA that came from T cells, B-cell-depleted T cells, or PBMCs.

Exposed enrollees had met someone with a PCR-confirmed or clinician-diagnosed COVID-19 case at some point within the 2 weeks before study entry. Data came from immunoSEQ multiplex PCR; TCRdb stores just in-frame clones and leaves some out. The repertoire holds 250,000 to 400,000 clones, with 85% as singletons. The CDR3 runs 16 residues. Trimming stripped 11 bases from V and 2 bases from J, with 19 bases between. Per germline, CDR1 SNHLY and CDR2 FYNNEI. This clone was found many times. Material: PBMCs or T cells enriched from blood (not recorded which). The receptor was derived from a woman aged 30 to 39 who had been exposed to COVID-19. The chain employs TRBV2 and TRBJ1-6; D is undetermined. The CDR3 DNA is TGTGCCGTTCGATTAGAGGCTAGCACCTATAATTCACCCCTCCACTTT. This codes for CAVRLEASTYNSPLHF. Full variable domain (rest looked up from reference TRBV2 and TRBJ1-6): EPEVTQTPSHQVTQMGQEVILRCVPISNHLYFYWYRQILGQKVEFLVSFYNNEISEKSEIFDDQFSVERPDGSNFTLKIRSTKLEDSAMYFCAVRLEASTYNSPLHFGNGTRLTVT.